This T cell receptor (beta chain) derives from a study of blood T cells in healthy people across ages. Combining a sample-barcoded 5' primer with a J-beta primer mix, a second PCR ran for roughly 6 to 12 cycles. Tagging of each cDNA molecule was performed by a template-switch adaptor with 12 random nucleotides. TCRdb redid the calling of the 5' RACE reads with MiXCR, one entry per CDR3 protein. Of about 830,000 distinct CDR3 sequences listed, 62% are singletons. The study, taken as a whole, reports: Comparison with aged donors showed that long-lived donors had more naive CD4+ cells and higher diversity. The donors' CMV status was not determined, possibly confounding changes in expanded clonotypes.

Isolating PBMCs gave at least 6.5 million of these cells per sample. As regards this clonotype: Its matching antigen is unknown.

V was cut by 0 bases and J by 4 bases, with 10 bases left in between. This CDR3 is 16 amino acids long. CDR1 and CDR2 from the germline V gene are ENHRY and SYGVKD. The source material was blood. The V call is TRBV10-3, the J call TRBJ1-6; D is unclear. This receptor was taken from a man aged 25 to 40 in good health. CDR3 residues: CAISESVVVYNSPLHF. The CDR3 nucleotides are TGTGCCATCAGTGAGTCGGTGGTAGTGTATAATTCACCCCTCCACTTT.